The 15 T cell receptor beta chains in this list originate from one sample, sequenced in a study of OX40 agonist ivuxolimab in advanced cancers. TCRdb keeps only in-frame clones here, not all; method: immunoSEQ multiplex PCR. The sample has about 110,000 clones; less than 95% are singletons. This specimen was CD4+ or CD8+ T cells sorted from blood, taken in a trial of the OX40 agonist ivuxolimab. The receptors were gathered from an adult with an advanced solid tumor such as melanoma, head and neck, liver or kidney cancer.

Written as DNA, the CDR3 is TGTGCCAGCAGTGAAATCAGGGGGCAAGAGACCCAGTACTTC. Its protein is CASSEIRGQETQYF. This rearrangement joins TRBV2 to TRBJ2-5; 7 bases fit TRBD1. V dropped 2 bases and J dropped 2; count of bases not matched to a gene: 2. CDR1 and CDR2 from the germline V gene are SNHLY and FYNNEI. The length of the CDR3 is 14 residues.

This chain connects TRBV5-8 to TRBJ1-2; 7 positions agree with TRBD1. CDR1 SGHTS and CDR2 YDEGEE come from the germline V gene. The CDR3 length is 15 residues. The junction had 5 bases not matched to a gene; V was cut back by 2 bases and J by 1 base. CDR3 region: CASSFTGQINYGYTF. The CDR3, as DNA: TGTGCCAGCAGCTTTACGGGACAGATTAACTATGGCTACACCTTC.

This rearrangement joins TRBV6-1 to TRBJ1-3, with 10 bases aligning to TRBD1. The length of the CDR3 is 17 residues. Germline CDR1 and CDR2: MNHNS and SASEGT. V shed 3 bases and J 7 bases; nucleotides not matched to a gene: 12. The DNA of the CDR3 is TGTGCCAGCAGTGAGTCACTACCGGGACAGGGGAGGAACACCATATATTTT. Its translation: CASSESLPGQGRNTIYF.

This clone was picked up one time. J is TRBJ1-1 and V is TRBV7-2, with D possibly TRBD1 on 5 matching bases. The CDR3 is 14 amino acids. Germline V gene sequence: CDR1 SGHTA, CDR2 FQGNSA. Trimming left V 5 bases short and J 2 bases short, with 12 bases between. The DNA of the CDR3 is TGTGCCAGCAGCGTCCGGGACGATAACACTGAAGCTTTCTTT. Protein product: CASSVRDDNTEAFF.

This chain links TRBV28 with TRBJ1-2; 8 nucleotides agree with TRBD1. Germline V gene lookup returns CDR1 MDHEN and CDR2 SYDVKM. After removal of 5 bases from V and 8 bases from J, the junction contained 10 bases not matched to a gene. The CDR3 length is 14 residues. In DNA form, the CDR3 reads TGTGCCAGCAGTGACGGGACAGGACGGGGAGGCTACACCTTC. Protein sequence: CASSDGTGRGGYTF.

As concerns this clone: An end of the junction does not agree with germline; a read error may underlie this. The chain has TRBV27 and TRBJ1-1; no firm D call. The CDR3 is 13 residues long. Germline CDR1 is MNHEY and CDR2 is SMNVEV (reference sequence). The CDR3 reads CVSSPPKNTEAFF. Written as DNA, the CDR3 is TGTGTCAGCAGCCCCCCCAAGAACACTGAAGCTTTCTTT.

The chain couples TRBV9 to TRBJ2-2; D is ambiguous. The V and J ends lost 1 base and 4 bases respectively, with 8 bases between them. CDR1 SGDLS and CDR2 YYNGEE come from the germline V gene. CDR3 length: 14 residues. The CDR3 sequence: CASSVRDVTGELFF. The CDR3 DNA follows: TGTGCCAGCAGCGTAAGAGACGTCACCGGGGAGCTGTTTTTT.

V and J are TRBV4-2 and TRBJ1-6, with TRBD1 matching over 7 bases. This CDR3 comprises 15 residues. V lost 1 base, J lost 10 bases, and 7 bases stayed unmatched. In germline, CDR1 is LGHNA, CDR2 YNFKEQ. This CDR3 is CASSQGQGDLSPLHF. DNA of the CDR3: TGTGCCAGCAGCCAAGGTCAGGGGGATCTCTCACCCCTCCACTTT.

V is TRBV7-3 and J is TRBJ2-2; 7 bases line up with TRBD2. Germline CDR1 is SGHTA and CDR2 is FQGTGA. The V segment lost 6 bases and the J segment 2 bases; nucleotides outside the gene matches: 0. The CDR3 extends over 13 amino acids. The CDR3 coding sequence is TGTGCCAGCAGAGCGGGAAACACCGGGGAGCTGTTTTTT. Amino acids: CASRAGNTGELFF.

The rearrangement links TRBV6-5 to TRBJ1-1, with 7 positions matching TRBD1. There are 15 residues in the CDR3. The V gene's germline CDR1 is MNHEY and CDR2 SVGAGI. The V gene end was trimmed by 5 bases and the J gene end by 5 bases; junction bases not matched to a gene: 11. In nucleotides, the CDR3 is TGTGCCAGCAGTGGGACCGGGACAGAGGGGACTGAAGCTTTCTTT. It codes for CASSGTGTEGTEAFF.

This chain links TRBV15 with TRBJ2-2; D is unresolved. V lost 0 bases and J 7 bases, leaving 12 bases between the germline ends. Germline V gives CDR1 LNHNV, CDR2 YYDKDF (reference sequence). The CDR3 runs to 15 residues. CDR3 nucleotides: TGTGCCACCAGCAGAGAAACGACGGTAGGCGGGGAGCTGTTTTTT. The encoded protein is CATSRETTVGGELFF.

J is TRBJ2-3 and V is TRBV28; perhaps TRBD2 as D (5 bases). This CDR3 is 15 amino acids long. Germline-derived CDR1 and CDR2 are MDHEN and SYDVKM. The V and J ends lost 2 bases and 6 bases respectively, with 15 bases between them. The CDR3 is CASSLLSSPGDTQYF. CDR3 nucleotide sequence: TGTGCCAGCAGTTTACTGTCCTCCCCGGGGGATACGCAGTATTTT. Variable domain in full (rest from reference TRBV28 and TRBJ2-3): DVKVTQSSRYLVKRTGEKVFLECVQDMDHENMFWYRQDPGLGLRLIYFSYDVKMKEKGDIPEGYSVSREKKERFSLILESASTNQTSMYLCASSLLSSPGDTQYFGPGTRLTVL.

The chain employs TRBV4-3 and TRBJ2-1; TRBD2 matches 7 bases. The CDR3 spans 15 residues. The V and J ends lost 1 base and 2 bases, in that order; junction bases with no gene match: 2. Germline CDR1 is LGHNA and CDR2 is YSLEER. The CDR3 loop reads CASSQAAGPYNEQFF. The CDR3 DNA follows: TGCGCCAGCAGCCAAGCAGCGGGGCCCTACAATGAGCAGTTCTTC.

The V call is TRBV5-8, the J call TRBJ2-3, with TRBD1 matching 8 bases. Germline-derived CDR1 and CDR2 are SGHTS and YDEGEE. V shed 5 bases and J 3 bases; nucleotides not matched to a gene: 5. This CDR3 spans 14 amino acids. DNA of the CDR3: TGTGCCAGCAGGCCAAGACAGGGGACAGATACGCAGTATTTT. Its translation: CASRPRQGTDTQYF.

The chain links TRBV7-3 to TRBJ2-2; the D gene is possibly TRBD2 (6 bases). Trimming left V 6 bases short and J 6 bases short, with 11 bases between. Germline V gene data show CDR1 as SGHTA and CDR2 as FQGTGA. The CDR3 length is 13 residues. The CDR3 region has the DNA TGTGCCAGCAGTCCGGGGGTCGCCGGGGAGCTGTTTTTT. This translates into CASSPGVAGELFF.